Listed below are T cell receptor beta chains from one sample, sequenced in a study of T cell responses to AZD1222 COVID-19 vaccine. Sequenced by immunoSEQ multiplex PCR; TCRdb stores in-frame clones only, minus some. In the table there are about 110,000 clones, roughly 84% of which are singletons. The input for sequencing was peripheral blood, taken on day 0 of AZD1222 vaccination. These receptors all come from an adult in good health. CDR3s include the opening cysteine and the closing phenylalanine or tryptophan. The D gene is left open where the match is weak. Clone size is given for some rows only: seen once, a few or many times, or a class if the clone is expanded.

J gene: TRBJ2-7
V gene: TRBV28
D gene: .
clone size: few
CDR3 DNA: TGTGCCAGCAGGCCTGAACTGGGGAGCTCCTACGAGCAGTACTTC
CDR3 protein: CASRPELGSSYEQYF

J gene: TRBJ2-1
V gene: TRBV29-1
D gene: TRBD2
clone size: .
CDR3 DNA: TGCAGCGTTGAGGGATTTGGGGGGGGAGCGTACAATGAGCAGTTCTTC
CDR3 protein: CSVEGFGGGAYNEQFF

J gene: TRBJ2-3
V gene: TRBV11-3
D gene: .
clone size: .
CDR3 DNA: TGTGCCAGCAGCTGGGCGGGTATAGATACGCAGTATTTT
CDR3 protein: CASSWAGIDTQYF

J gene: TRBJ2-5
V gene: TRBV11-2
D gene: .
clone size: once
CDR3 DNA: TGTGCCAGCAGCTTAGTAGGCATGGGGCGGGGTCAAGAGACCCAGTACTTC
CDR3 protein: CASSLVGMGRGQETQYF

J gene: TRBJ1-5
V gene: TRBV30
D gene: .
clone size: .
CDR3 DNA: TGTGCCTGGAGCATCACCCCGGGGGGGTTGGGTAGCAATCAGCCCCAGCATTTT
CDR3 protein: CAWSITPGGLGSNQPQHF

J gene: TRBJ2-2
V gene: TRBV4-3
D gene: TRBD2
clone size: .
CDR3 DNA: TGCGCCAGCAGCCACGCAGCTAGCGGGGGGGCAAACACCGGGGAGCTGTTTTTT
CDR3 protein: CASSHAASGGANTGELFF

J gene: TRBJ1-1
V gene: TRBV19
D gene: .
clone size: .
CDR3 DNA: TGTGCCAGTAGTCCACTGGGTGGTACTGAAGCTTTCTTT
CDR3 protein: CASSPLGGTEAFF

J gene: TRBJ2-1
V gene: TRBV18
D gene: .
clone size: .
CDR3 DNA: TGTGCCAGCTCACCAAGGGACGCCGGCCTTTACGATGAGCAGTTCTTC
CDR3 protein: CASSPRDAGLYDEQFF

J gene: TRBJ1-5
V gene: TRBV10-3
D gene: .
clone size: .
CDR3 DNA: TGTGCCACGACAGATTATAGCAATCAGCCCCAGCATTTT
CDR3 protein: CATTDYSNQPQHF

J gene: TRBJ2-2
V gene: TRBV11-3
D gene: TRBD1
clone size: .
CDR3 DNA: TGTGCCAGCAGCTTACTGGCAGGGGGCGAGCTGTTTTTT
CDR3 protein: CASSLLAGGELFF

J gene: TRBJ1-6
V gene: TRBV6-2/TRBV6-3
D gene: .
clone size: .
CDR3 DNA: TGTGCCAGCAGTTACGTTCATGGAGATTCACCCCTCCACTTT
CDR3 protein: CASSYVHGDSPLHF

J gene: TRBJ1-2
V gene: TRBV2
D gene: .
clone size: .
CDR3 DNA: TGTGCCAGCAAGGACCTTGGTGGCTACACCTTC
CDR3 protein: CASKDLGGYTF

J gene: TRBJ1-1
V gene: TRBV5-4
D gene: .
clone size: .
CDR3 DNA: TGTGCCAGCAGCTTGGGGCAGCTAATAGACACGGCTGAAGCTTTCTTT
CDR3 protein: CASSLGQLIDTAEAFF

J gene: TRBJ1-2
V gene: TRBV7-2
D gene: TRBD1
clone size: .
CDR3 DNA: TGTGCCAGCAGCCGGGACTTGACAGGGGGGGTCAACTATGGCTACACCTTC
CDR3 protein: CASSRDLTGGVNYGYTF

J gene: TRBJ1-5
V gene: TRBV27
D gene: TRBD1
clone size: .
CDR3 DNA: TGTGCCAGCAGTTTAGGTGCGGGACAGGGGGCCGGGAGCAATCAGCCCCAGCATTTT
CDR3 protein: CASSLGAGQGAGSNQPQHF

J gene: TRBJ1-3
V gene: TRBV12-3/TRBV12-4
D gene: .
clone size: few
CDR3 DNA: TGTGCCAGCAGTCGGAACACCATATATTTT
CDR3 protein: CASSRNTIYF

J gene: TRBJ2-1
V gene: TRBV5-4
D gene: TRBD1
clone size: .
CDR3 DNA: TGTGCCAGCAGCCGGGACAGGCTTTCTTACAATGAGCAGTTCTTC
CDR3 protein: CASSRDRLSYNEQFF

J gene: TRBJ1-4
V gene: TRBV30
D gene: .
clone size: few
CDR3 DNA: TGTGCCTGGACGGGCAGGTCTAATGAAAAACTGTTTTTT
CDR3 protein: CAWTGRSNEKLFF

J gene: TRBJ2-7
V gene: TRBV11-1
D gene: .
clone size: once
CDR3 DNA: TGTGCCAGCAGCTTAGGTCCAGGCCTCTACGAGCAGTACTTC
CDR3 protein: CASSLGPGLYEQYF

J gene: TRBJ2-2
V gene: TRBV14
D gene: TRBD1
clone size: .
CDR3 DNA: TGTGCCAGCAGCCGTTGGACAGGGAGCACCGGGGAGCTGTTTTTT
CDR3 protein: CASSRWTGSTGELFF

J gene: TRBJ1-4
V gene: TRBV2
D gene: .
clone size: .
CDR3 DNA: TGTGCCAGCAGTGAAAATGGGGGCGTCACTAATGAAAAACTGTTTTTT
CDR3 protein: CASSENGGVTNEKLFF

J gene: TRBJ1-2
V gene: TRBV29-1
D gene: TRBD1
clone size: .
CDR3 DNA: TGCAGCGTCCGGGACAGGCCCAACTATGGCTACACCTTC
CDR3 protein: CSVRDRPNYGYTF

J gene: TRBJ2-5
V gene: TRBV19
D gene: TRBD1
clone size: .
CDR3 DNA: TGTGCCAGCCGGGACAGGGGACCCCAAGAGACCCAGTACTTC
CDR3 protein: CASRDRGPQETQYF

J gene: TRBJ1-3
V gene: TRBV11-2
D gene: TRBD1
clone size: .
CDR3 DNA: TGTGCCAGCAGCATCTGGACAGGGACGGGTGGAAACACCATATATTTT
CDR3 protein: CASSIWTGTGGNTIYF

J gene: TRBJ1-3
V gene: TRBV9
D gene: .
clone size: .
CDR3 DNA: TGTGCCAGCAGCGGGGGGCTTGGGGAGCTATCTGGAAACACCATATATTTT
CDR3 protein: CASSGGLGELSGNTIYF

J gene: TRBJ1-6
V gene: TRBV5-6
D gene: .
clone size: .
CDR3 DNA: TGTGCCAGCAGCTTGAGCCAGTCACCCCTCCACTTT
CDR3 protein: CASSLSQSPLHF

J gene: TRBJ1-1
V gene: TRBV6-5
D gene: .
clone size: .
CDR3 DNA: TGTGCCAGCAGCCGCTCGGTTATTGAGACTGAAGCTTTCTTT
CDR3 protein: CASSRSVIETEAFF

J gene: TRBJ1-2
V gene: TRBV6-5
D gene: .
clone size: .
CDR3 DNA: TGTGCCAGCCCCTCCGTGAAATATGGCTACACCTTC
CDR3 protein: CASPSVKYGYTF

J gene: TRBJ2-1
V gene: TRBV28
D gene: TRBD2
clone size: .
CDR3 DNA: TGTGCCAGCAGTTTAGGCCCAGGCGGGGGAGTCTACAATGAGCAGTTCTTC
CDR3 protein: CASSLGPGGGVYNEQFF

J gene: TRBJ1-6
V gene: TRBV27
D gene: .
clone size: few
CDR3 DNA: TGTGCCAGCAGCCCCGGGACGGAAAATTCACCCCTCCACTTT
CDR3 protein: CASSPGTENSPLHF

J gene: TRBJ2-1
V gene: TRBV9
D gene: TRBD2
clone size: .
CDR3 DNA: TGTGCCAGCAGCCGTAGGGGGGGCCCCAGCGGGAGGGCCTACAATGAGCAGTTCTTC
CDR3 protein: CASSRRGGPSGRAYNEQFF

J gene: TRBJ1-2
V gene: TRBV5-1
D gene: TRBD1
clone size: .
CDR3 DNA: TGCGCCAGCAGTTTAGGAGGGGGCGGACTAAGATATGGCTACACCTTC
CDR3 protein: CASSLGGGGLRYGYTF

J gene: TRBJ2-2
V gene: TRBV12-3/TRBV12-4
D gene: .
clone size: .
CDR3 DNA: TGTGCCAGCAGTACAATAAGGACCGGGGAGCTGTTTTTT
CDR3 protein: CASSTIRTGELFF

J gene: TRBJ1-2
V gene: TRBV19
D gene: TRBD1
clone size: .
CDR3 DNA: TGTGCCAGCGCCGAACAGGGGCTAAGCAACTATGGCTACACCTTC
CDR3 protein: CASAEQGLSNYGYTF

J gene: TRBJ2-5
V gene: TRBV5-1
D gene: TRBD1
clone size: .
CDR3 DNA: TGCGCCAGCAGCCACCAGGACAGGGGGCCGGAGACCCAGTACTTC
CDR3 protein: CASSHQDRGPETQYF

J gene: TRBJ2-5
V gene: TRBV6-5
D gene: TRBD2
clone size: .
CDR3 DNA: TGTGCCAGCAGTTACCTAGCGGGAGTGGAGACCCAGTACTTC
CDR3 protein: CASSYLAGVETQYF

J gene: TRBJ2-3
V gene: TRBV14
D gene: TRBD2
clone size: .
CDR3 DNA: TGTGCCAGCAGCCACGGAGCGGGGGCGAGAAGTGATACGCAGTATTTT
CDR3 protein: CASSHGAGARSDTQYF

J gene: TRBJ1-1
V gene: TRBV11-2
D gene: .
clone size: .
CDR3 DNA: TGTGCCAGCAGCGCCAGAGGAGCGGGAGCTTTCTTT
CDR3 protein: CASSARGAGAFF

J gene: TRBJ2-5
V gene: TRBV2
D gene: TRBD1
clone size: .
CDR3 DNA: TGTGCCAGCAGCCGGACCGGGACAGTGACTGAGACCCAGTACTTC
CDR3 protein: CASSRTGTVTETQYF

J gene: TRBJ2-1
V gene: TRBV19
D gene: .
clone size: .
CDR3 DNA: TGTGCCAGTAGTATGGGGTACAATGAGCAGTTCTTC
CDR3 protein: CASSMGYNEQFF